This T cell receptor beta chain emerged from a study of T cells in Graves' hyperthyroidism and ophthalmopathy. Study-level results: Ophthalmopathy prediction by the model preceded onset by a median 6.5 months. In blood, most of the thyroid clonotypes expanded above 0.001 were also present.

The investigators amplified TCR beta CDR3 regions from RNA transcripts. Carried out on the TCR CDR3, a first-round RT-PCR used the HTBI primer set. TCRdb re-derived calls from the multiplex PCR reads in MiXCR, one entry per CDR3 protein. The repertoire holds about 270,000 distinct CDR3 sequences, over 20% seen once, with approximately 60% in the top ten. As concerns this clonotype: The target antigen is unknown.

Criteria for exclusion of patients were uncontrolled infection, other autoimmune disease, pregnancy or lactation. From more than 8 ml of fresh peripheral blood, PBMCs were isolated. Sequencing input: blood. The TCR originated in a man aged 25 to 40 with Graves' ophthalmopathy.

The CDR3 sequence is CASSSGTRSLEQYF. The CDR3 nucleotides read TGTGCCAGCAGTTCCGGGACTAGGAGCCTCGAGCAGTACTTC. This chain uses TRBV28 with TRBJ2-7, with 8 positions matching TRBD2. From germline, CDR1 is MDHEN and CDR2 SYDVKM. This CDR3 spans 14 amino acids. The V segment lost 4 bases and the J segment 6 bases; nucleotides outside the gene matches: 8.